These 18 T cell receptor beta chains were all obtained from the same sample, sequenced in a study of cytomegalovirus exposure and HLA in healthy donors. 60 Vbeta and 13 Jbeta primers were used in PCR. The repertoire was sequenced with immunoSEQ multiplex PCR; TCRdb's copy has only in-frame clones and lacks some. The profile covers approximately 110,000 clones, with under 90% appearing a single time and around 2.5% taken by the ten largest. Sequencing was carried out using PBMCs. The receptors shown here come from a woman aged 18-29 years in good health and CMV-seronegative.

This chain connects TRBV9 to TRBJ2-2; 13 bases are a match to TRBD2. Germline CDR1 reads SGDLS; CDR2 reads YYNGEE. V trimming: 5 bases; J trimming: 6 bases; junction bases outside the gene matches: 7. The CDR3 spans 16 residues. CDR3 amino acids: CASSVTSGRIAGELFF. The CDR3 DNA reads TGTGCCAGCAGTGTGACTAGCGGGAGGATCGCCGGGGAGCTGTTTTTT.

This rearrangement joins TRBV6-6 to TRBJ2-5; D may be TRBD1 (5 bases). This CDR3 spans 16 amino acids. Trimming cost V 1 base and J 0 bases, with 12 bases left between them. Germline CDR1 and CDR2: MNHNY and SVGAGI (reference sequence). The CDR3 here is CASSYLGHSYQETQYF. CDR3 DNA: TGTGCCAGCAGTTACTTAGGACATTCGTACCAAGAGACCCAGTACTTC.

CDR3 residues: CASSHSITGVGETQYF. The CDR3 coding sequence is TGTGCCAGCAGCCACTCAATTACCGGGGTAGGGGAGACCCAGTACTTC. This chain connects TRBV5-5 to TRBJ2-5; tentative D call: TRBD2 (5 bases). Germline V lookup: CDR1 SGHKS, CDR2 YYEKEE (reference sequence). CDR3 length: 16 amino acids. V was shortened by 4 bases and J by 5 bases, with 21 bases between the two germline ends.

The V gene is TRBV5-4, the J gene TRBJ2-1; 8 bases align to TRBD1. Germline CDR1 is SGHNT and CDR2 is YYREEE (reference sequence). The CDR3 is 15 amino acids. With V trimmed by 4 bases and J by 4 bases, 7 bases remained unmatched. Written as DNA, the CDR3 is TGTGCCAGCAGCCAATTCGACAGGGGATACAATGAGCAGTTCTTC. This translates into CASSQFDRGYNEQFF. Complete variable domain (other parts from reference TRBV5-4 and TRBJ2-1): ETGVTQSPTHLIKTRGQQVTLRCSSQSGHNTVSWYQQALGQGPQFIFQYYREEENGRGNFPPRFSGLQFPNYSSELNVNALELDDSALYLCASSQFDRGYNEQFFGPGTRLTVL.

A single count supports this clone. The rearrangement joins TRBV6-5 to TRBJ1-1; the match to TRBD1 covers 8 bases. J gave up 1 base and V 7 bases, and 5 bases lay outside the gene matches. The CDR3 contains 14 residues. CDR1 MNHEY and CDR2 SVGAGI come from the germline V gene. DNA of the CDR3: TGTGCCAGCACTCAGGACAGGGCGAACACTGAAGCTTTCTTT. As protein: CASTQDRANTEAFF.

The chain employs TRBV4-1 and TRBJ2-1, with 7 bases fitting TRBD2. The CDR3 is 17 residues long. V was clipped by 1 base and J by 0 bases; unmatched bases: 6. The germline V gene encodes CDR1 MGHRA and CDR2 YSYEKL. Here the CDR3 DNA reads TGCGCCAGCAGCCAAGTGCGAGCGGGGATCTCCTACAATGAGCAGTTCTTC. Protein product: CASSQVRAGISYNEQFF.

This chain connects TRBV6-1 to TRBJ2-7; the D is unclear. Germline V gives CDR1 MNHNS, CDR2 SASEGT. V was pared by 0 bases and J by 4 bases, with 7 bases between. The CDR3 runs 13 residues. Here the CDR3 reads CASSEAAVYEQYF. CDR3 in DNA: TGTGCCAGCAGTGAAGCGGCAGTATACGAGCAGTACTTC.

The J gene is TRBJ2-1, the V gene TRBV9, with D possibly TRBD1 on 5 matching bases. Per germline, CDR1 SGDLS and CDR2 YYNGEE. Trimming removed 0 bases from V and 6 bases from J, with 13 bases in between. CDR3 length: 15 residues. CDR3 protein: CASSVAGRDSNEQFF. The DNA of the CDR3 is TGTGCCAGCAGCGTAGCAGGCAGGGATTCCAATGAGCAGTTCTTC.

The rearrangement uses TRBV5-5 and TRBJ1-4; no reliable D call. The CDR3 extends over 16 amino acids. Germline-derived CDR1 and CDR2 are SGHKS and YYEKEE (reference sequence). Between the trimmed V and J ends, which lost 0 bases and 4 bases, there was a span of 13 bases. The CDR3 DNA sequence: TGTGCCAGCAGCTTGGGATTGTTGAGATTTAATGAAAAACTGTTTTTT. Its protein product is CASSLGLLRFNEKLFF.

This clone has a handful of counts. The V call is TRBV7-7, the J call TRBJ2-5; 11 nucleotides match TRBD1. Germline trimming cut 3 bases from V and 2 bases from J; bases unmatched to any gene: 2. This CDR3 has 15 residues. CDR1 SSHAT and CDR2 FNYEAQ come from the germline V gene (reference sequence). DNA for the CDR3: TGTGCCAGCAGCTTTTGGGACAGGGGGCAAGAGACCCAGTACTTC. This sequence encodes CASSFWDRGQETQYF.

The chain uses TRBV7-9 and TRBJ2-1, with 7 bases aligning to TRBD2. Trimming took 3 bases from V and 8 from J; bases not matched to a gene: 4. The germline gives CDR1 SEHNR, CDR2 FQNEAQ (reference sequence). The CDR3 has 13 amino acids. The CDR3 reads CASSFNREDEQFF. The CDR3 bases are TGTGCCAGCAGCTTCAACCGGGAGGATGAGCAGTTCTTC.

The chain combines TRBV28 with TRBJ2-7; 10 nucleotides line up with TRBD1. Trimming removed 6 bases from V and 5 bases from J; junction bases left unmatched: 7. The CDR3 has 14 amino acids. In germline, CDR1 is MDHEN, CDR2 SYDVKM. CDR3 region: CASRRRDRGDEQYV. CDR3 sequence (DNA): TGTGCCAGCAGACGTAGGGACAGGGGAGACGAGCAGTACGTC.

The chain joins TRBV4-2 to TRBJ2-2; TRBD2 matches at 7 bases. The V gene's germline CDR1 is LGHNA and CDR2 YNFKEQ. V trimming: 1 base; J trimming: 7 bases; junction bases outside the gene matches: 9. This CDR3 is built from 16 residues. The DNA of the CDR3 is TGTGCCAGCAGCCAAGCCGGCGGGAGAGGCGGCGGGGAGCTGTTTTTT. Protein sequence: CASSQAGGRGGGELFF.

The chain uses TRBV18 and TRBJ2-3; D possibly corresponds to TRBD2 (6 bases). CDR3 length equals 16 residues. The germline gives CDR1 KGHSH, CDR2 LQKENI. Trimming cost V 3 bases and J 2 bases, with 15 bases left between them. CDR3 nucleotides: TGTGCCAGCTCACCTAGGAGAGCGGACTACACAGATACGCAGTATTTT. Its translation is CASSPRRADYTDTQYF.

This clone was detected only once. CDR3 loop: CASSSSGGREAFF. The CDR3 nucleotides are TGTGCCAGCAGCTCTTCAGGGGGCAGGGAAGCTTTCTTT. The rearrangement links TRBV28 to TRBJ1-1; 8 bases are a match to TRBD1. The CDR3 has 13 residues. The junction had 8 bases not matched to a gene; V was cut back by 6 bases and J by 8 bases. Germline V gene lookup returns CDR1 MDHEN and CDR2 SYDVKM. The complete variable domain, with remaining parts taken from reference TRBV28 and TRBJ1-1, reads DVKVTQSSRYLVKRTGEKVFLECVQDMDHENMFWYRQDPGLGLRLIYFSYDVKMKEKGDIPEGYSVSREKKERFSLILESASTNQTSMYLCASSSSGGREAFFGQGTRLTVV.

The CDR3 nucleotides read TGTGCTAGTGGTTTGGGCCAGAATAATTCACCCCTCCACTTT. Residues: CASGLGQNNSPLHF. The J gene is TRBJ1-6, the V gene TRBV12-5; no firm D call. V was trimmed by 1 base and J by 5 bases, leaving 6 bases between them. The CDR3 totals 14 residues. CDR1 and CDR2 (germline): LGHNT, FRNRAP.

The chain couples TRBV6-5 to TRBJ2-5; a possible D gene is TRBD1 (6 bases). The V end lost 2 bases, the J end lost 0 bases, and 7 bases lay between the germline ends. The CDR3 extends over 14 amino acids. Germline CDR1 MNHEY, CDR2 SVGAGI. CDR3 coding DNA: TGTGCCAGCAGTTACCAGGGGTACCAAGAGACCCAGTACTTC. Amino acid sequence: CASSYQGYQETQYF.

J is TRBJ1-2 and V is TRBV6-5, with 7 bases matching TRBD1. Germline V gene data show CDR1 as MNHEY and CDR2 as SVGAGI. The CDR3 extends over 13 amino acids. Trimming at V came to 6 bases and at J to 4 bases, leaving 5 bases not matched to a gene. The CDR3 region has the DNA TGTGCCAGCAGAACGACAGGGTTCTATGGCTACACCTTC. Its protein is CASRTTGFYGYTF.